This T cell receptor beta chain derives from a study of shared clonotypes between healthy human individuals. General study results and limits: Only blood underwent sampling, and tissue repertoires likely differ. In contrast to clonotypes shared by all four donors, non-shared clonotypes had lower generation probabilities.

Trimming took off 5 bases at V and 3 bases at J, with 8 bases between the two ends. Germline V gives CDR1 SEHNR, CDR2 FQNEAQ (reference sequence). CDR3 length equals 12 residues. CD8 cells classed as naive were CD45RO-negative and positively selected for CCR7, excluding terminally differentiated effector memory CD45RA+ cells. Profiling relied on immunoSEQ multiplex PCR, and the TCRdb table lists in-frame clones only, not all of them. The sample lists around 1,900,000 clones, just over 90% occurring once. Points on this clone: The antigen remains undetermined. Distinct nucleotide sequences in the sample also encode this CDR3.

Specimen: naive CD8+ T cells from PBMCs. The receptor was derived from a man between 18 and 29 years old in good health. Some clones in this sample may be carry-over from other donors' samples. V and J are TRBV7-9 and TRBJ2-7, with unresolved D. CDR3 DNA: TGTGCCAGCAGCCCGGACCACTACGAGCAGTACTTC. Translating it yields CASSPDHYEQYF.